A single sample gave rise to the 30 T cell receptor beta chains below, sequenced in a study of blood T cell repertoires in COVID-19. TCRdb's table, derived via immunoSEQ multiplex PCR, lists solely in-frame clones and lacks some. The sample has under 350,000 clones; approximately 85% are singletons. The material sequenced was peripheral blood. These receptors originate from a woman in her 70s with acute or convalescent COVID-19.

The chain joins TRBV20-1 to TRBJ1-2, with D possibly being TRBD1 (6 bases). Between the trimmed V and J ends, which lost 5 bases and 8 bases, there was a span of 12 bases. The CDR3 sequence is 11 residues long. Germline V gene data show CDR1 as DFQATT and CDR2 as SNEGSKA (reference sequence). The CDR3 region has the DNA TGCAGTGCTCCCCTGGACAGCGGCTACACCTTC. Amino acids: CSAPLDSGYTF.

The chain employs TRBV2 and TRBJ2-5; 7 bases align to TRBD1. V gave up 7 bases and J gave up 2 bases; unmatched junction bases: 4. The CDR3 runs 13 residues. Germline V CDR1 and CDR2: SNHLY, FYNNEI. The CDR3 reads CASKTGLQETQYF. The CDR3 coding sequence is TGTGCCAGCAAGACAGGGTTACAAGAGACCCAGTACTTC.

V usage is TRBV2 and J usage is TRBJ2-5; 10 nucleotides match TRBD2. Germline-derived CDR1 and CDR2 are SNHLY and FYNNEI. CDR3 size: 17 residues. V was clipped by 0 bases and J by 0 bases; unmatched bases: 4. The CDR3 is CASSEAPLAGDQETQYF. In DNA, the CDR3 is TGTGCCAGCAGTGAAGCGCCCCTAGCGGGGGACCAAGAGACCCAGTACTTC.

This chain connects TRBV2 to TRBJ1-2, with a tentative D call TRBD1 (5 bases). This CDR3 is 14 amino acids long. Germline V gives CDR1 SNHLY, CDR2 FYNNEI. Trimming removed 1 base from V and 3 bases from J, with 9 bases in between. The CDR3: CASSEDVGHYGYTF. CDR3 nucleotides: TGTGCCAGCAGTGAAGATGTGGGGCACTATGGCTACACCTTC.

The chain joins TRBV19 to TRBJ1-5; 10 bases align to TRBD1. Germline V gene data show CDR1 as LNHDA and CDR2 as SQIVND (reference sequence). The CDR3 loop spans 15 amino acids. V dropped 6 bases and J dropped 4; count of bases not matched to a gene: 6. CDR3 nucleotides: TGTGCCAGTAGGGGACAGGGGAGAAGGAATCAGCCCCAGCATTTT. Amino acid sequence: CASRGQGRRNQPQHF.

The chain is built from TRBV5-1 and TRBJ2-7; 10 bases line up with TRBD2. This CDR3 comprises 13 residues. The V and J ends lost 3 bases and 9 bases, in that order; junction bases with no gene match: 6. Germline V gene data show CDR1 as SGHRS and CDR2 as YFSETQ. CDR3: CASSSLAGEGQYF. The CDR3, as DNA: TGCGCCAGCAGCTCGCTAGCGGGGGAAGGGCAGTACTTC.

The rearrangement joins TRBV10-3 to TRBJ2-5; TRBD2 matches at 8 bases. Germline loops: CDR1 ENHRY, CDR2 SYGVKD. The ends lost 6 bases at V and 4 bases at J; junction bases unmatched: 4. The CDR3 is made up of 13 amino acids. Here the CDR3 DNA reads TGTGCCATCAGCGGGGGGGCGAGAGAGACCCAGTACTTC. It specifies CAISGGARETQYF.

This chain uses TRBV5-5 with TRBJ1-2; D perhaps matches TRBD1 (5 bases). The germline V and J ends were trimmed by 0 bases and 8 bases, with 11 bases remaining between them. CDR3 length: 13 residues. Germline V gene data show CDR1 as SGHKS and CDR2 as YYEKEE (reference sequence). Here the CDR3 DNA reads TGTGCCAGCAGCTTGGACAGGTTAAGCGGCTACACCTTC. This gives the protein CASSLDRLSGYTF.

This chain joins TRBV6-5 and TRBJ2-7; 9 positions match TRBD1. The CDR3 covers 13 residues. The V segment lost 6 bases and the J segment 5 bases; nucleotides outside the gene matches: 5. CDR1 is MNHEY, CDR2 SVGAGI, per germline. DNA of the CDR3: TGTGCCAGCAGAGGGACAGGGCCCAACGAGCAGTACTTC. This codes for CASRGTGPNEQYF.

The chain has TRBV9 and TRBJ2-1, with D possibly matching TRBD1 (5 bases). Germline assignment: CDR1 SGDLS and CDR2 YYNGEE. V was trimmed by 3 bases and J by 8 bases, leaving 12 bases between them. CDR3 size: 13 residues. CDR3 sequence: CASSGRGRDEQFF. The CDR3 DNA sequence: TGTGCCAGCAGCGGTAGAGGCAGGGATGAGCAGTTCTTC.

The CDR3 sequence: CSASKDRGLNTF. The CDR3 DNA reads as TGCAGTGCTAGTAAGGACAGGGGGTTGAACACCTTC. This chain joins TRBV20-1 and TRBJ1-2, with 10 bases that match TRBD1. The CDR3 runs to 12 residues. J gave up 12 bases and V 3 bases, and 7 bases lay outside the gene matches. Per germline, CDR1 DFQATT and CDR2 SNEGSKA (reference sequence).

J is TRBJ2-1 and V is TRBV2, with a tentative D call TRBD2 (5 bases). The germline V gene encodes CDR1 SNHLY and CDR2 FYNNEI. The V and J ends lost 6 bases and 4 bases respectively, with 13 bases between them. This CDR3 is 14 amino acids long. The CDR3 reads CASRRVTSYNEQFF. In DNA, the CDR3 is TGTGCCAGCAGGCGGGTCACTAGTTACAATGAGCAGTTCTTC. The whole variable domain, remainder taken from reference TRBV2 and TRBJ2-1, is EPEVTQTPSHQVTQMGQEVILRCVPISNHLYFYWYRQILGQKVEFLVSFYNNEISEKSEIFDDQFSVERPDGSNFTLKIRSTKLEDSAMYFCASRRVTSYNEQFFGPGTRLTVL.

The J gene is TRBJ2-1, the V gene TRBV10-3; 9 positions agree with TRBD1. The CDR3 consists of 14 residues. Germline CDR1 reads ENHRY; CDR2 reads SYGVKD. The J segment lost 8 bases and the V segment lost 6 bases, leaving 8 bases of the junction unmatched. CDR3 nucleotides: TGTGCCATCAGCCCTACAGGGGGCGGAGATGAGCAGTTCTTC. Its translation: CAISPTGGGDEQFF.

The genes are TRBV5-4 and TRBJ2-7, with 11 bases fitting TRBD2. The V gene end was trimmed by 4 bases and the J gene end by 2 bases; junction bases not matched to a gene: 5. Germline V gives CDR1 SGHNT, CDR2 YYREEE (reference sequence). This CDR3 is 15 amino acids long. The CDR3 region is CASSPGTSGPYEQYF. The CDR3, as DNA: TGTGCCAGCAGCCCGGGGACTAGCGGACCCTACGAGCAGTACTTC.

The rearrangement links TRBV5-1 to TRBJ1-1; 9 bases align to TRBD1. The CDR3 has 14 amino acids. Germline V gene lookup returns CDR1 SGHRS and CDR2 YFSETQ. The trim removed 4 bases at V and 1 base at J, leaving 2 bases unmatched. DNA of the CDR3: TGCGCCAGCAGCGGGACAGGGAAGAACACTGAAGCTTTCTTT. It encodes CASSGTGKNTEAFF. Looking up the rest from reference TRBV5-1 and TRBJ1-1 gives the full variable domain: KAGVTQTPRYLIKTRGQQVTLSCSPISGHRSVSWYQQTPGQGLQFLFEYFSETQRNKGNFPGRFSGRQFSNSRSEMNVSTLELGDSALYLCASSGTGKNTEAFFGQGTRLTVV.

V usage is TRBV6-4 and J usage is TRBJ2-3; no definite D call. V gave up 7 bases and J gave up 2 bases, with 4 bases separating them. CDR3 length: 11 amino acids. CDR1 is MRHNA and CDR2 is SNTAGT in the germline V gene. The CDR3 sequence: CASTTTDTQYF. CDR3 in DNA: TGTGCCAGCACTACCACAGATACGCAGTATTTT.

The chain is built from TRBV4-2 and TRBJ2-2; TRBD2 agrees at 13 bases. From germline, CDR1 is LGHNA and CDR2 YNFKEQ. This CDR3 is 16 amino acids long. V shed 1 base, J shed 6 bases, and the junction held 2 bases outside the gene matches. The CDR3 region has the DNA TGTGCCAGCAGCCAAGGCACTAGCGGGGGGGCCGGGGAGCTGTTTTTT. Residues: CASSQGTSGGAGELFF.

The rearrangement joins TRBV6-1 to TRBJ2-5; D possibly corresponds to TRBD1 (6 bases). The CDR3 contains 12 residues. The germline V gene has CDR1 MNHNS and CDR2 SASEGT. The ends were cut back, 2 bases at V and 5 bases at J, with 6 bases in the middle. In DNA, the CDR3 is TGTGCCAGCAGTGAAAGGGGGGAGACCCAGTACTTC. Protein: CASSERGETQYF.

The V gene is TRBV7-2, the J gene TRBJ2-2; a possible D gene is TRBD1 (5 bases). Trimming cost V 5 bases and J 6 bases, with 13 bases left between them. Germline CDR1 reads SGHTA; CDR2 reads FQGNSA. The CDR3 is 14 residues long. CDR3 sequence reads: CASSPQGVAGELFF. The CDR3 DNA reads as TGTGCCAGCAGCCCGCAGGGCGTAGCCGGGGAGCTGTTTTTT.

The chain joins TRBV15 to TRBJ1-6; D might be TRBD1 (6 bases). Trimming took off 8 bases at V and 0 bases at J, with 11 bases between the two ends. CDR3 length: 15 residues. CDR1 is LNHNV, CDR2 YYDKDF, per germline (reference sequence). DNA of the CDR3: TGTGCCACCGGGGGCTTCAGCTCCTATAATTCACCCCTCCACTTT. Protein: CATGGFSSYNSPLHF.

The chain links TRBV7-9 to TRBJ2-2; TRBD1 agrees at 9 bases. Germline V gene lookup returns CDR1 SEHNR and CDR2 FQNEAQ (reference sequence). J was trimmed by 4 bases and V by 5 bases; bases with no gene match: 14. The CDR3 contains 18 residues. The CDR3 coding sequence is TGTGCCAGCAGCCACCCCCTAGGACAGGGGCTTTCCACCGGGGAGCTGTTTTTT. It yields the protein CASSHPLGQGLSTGELFF.

The chain combines TRBV4-1 with TRBJ1-4; a possible D gene is TRBD1 (6 bases). V lost 4 bases, J lost 7 bases, and 10 bases lay in between. In germline, CDR1 is MGHRA, CDR2 YSYEKL. The CDR3 is 13 residues long. In DNA form, the CDR3 reads TGCGCCAGCAGCCTTCTCAGGGGTGAAAAACTGTTTTTT. It specifies CASSLLRGEKLFF.

The rearrangement joins TRBV5-1 to TRBJ1-1, with D tentatively TRBD1 (6 bases). This CDR3 has 15 residues. Per the germline V gene, CDR1 is SGHRS and CDR2 is YFSETQ. Trimming cost V 0 bases and J 2 bases, with 11 bases left between them. CDR3 in DNA: TGCGCCAGCAGCTTGGGAGGGGGACCCAACACTGAAGCTTTCTTT. This encodes CASSLGGGPNTEAFF.

This clone is a singleton in its sample. The chain is built from TRBV4-2 and TRBJ1-2; D perhaps matches TRBD1 (5 bases). V dropped 0 bases and J dropped 3 bases, with 14 bases sitting between them. From germline, CDR1 is LGHNA and CDR2 YNFKEQ. The CDR3 has 16 amino acids. CDR3 DNA: TGTGCCAGCAGCCAAGACAGGGCCAATCAGGACTATGGCTACACCTTC. Amino acid sequence: CASSQDRANQDYGYTF.

The chain joins TRBV9 to TRBJ2-1, with no clear D. Germline V gives CDR1 SGDLS, CDR2 YYNGEE. Trimming stripped 0 bases from V and 4 bases from J, with 11 bases between. CDR3 length equals 15 residues. The CDR3 region has the DNA TGTGCCAGCAGCGTAGACCCGTACTGGTACAATGAGCAGTTCTTC. Protein: CASSVDPYWYNEQFF.

V and J are TRBV6-2 or TRBV6-3 and TRBJ2-3; the match to TRBD1 covers 7 bases. V was pared by 6 bases and J by 1 base, with 7 bases of the junction left unmatched. Germline V gene lookup returns CDR1 MNHEY and CDR2 SVGEGT. The CDR3 runs 15 residues. The CDR3 spells CASSLRQGGTDTQYF. In nucleotides, the CDR3 is TGTGCCAGCAGCCTCCGACAGGGCGGCACAGATACGCAGTATTTT.

J is TRBJ1-5 and V is TRBV27; TRBD1 matches at 9 bases. This CDR3 has 14 amino acids. CDR1 is MNHEY and CDR2 is SMNVEV in the germline V gene (reference sequence). Trimming took 5 bases from V and 7 from J; bases not matched to a gene: 6. CDR3 DNA sequence: TGTGCCAGCAGTCTGGGACAGGGAAGGCAGCCCCAGCATTTT. This sequence encodes CASSLGQGRQPQHF.

This sequence joins TRBV18 and TRBJ2-5, with TRBD2 matching over 7 bases. The V segment lost 7 bases and the J segment 7 bases; nucleotides outside the gene matches: 9. CDR1 and CDR2 from the germline V gene are KGHSH and LQKENI. The CDR3 runs to 13 residues. CDR3 DNA sequence: TGTGCCAGCTTCTCAGGACTAGTGGGGACCCAGTACTTC. It encodes CASFSGLVGTQYF.

The chain recombines TRBV30 with TRBJ1-6; 9 nucleotides line up with TRBD1. Germline V gene sequence: CDR1 GTSNPN, CDR2 SVGIG (reference sequence). V lost 3 bases, J lost 6 bases, and 3 bases stayed unmatched. This CDR3 region has 14 residues. DNA of the CDR3: TGTGCCTGGAGGCCGGGACAGGGTAATTCACCCCTCCACTTT. Encoded protein: CAWRPGQGNSPLHF.

In nucleotides, the CDR3 is TGCAGTGCTAGTGCCCCCCGAGGGAAGGGAGAGACCCAGTACTTC. Its protein product is CSASAPRGKGETQYF. This rearrangement joins TRBV20-1 to TRBJ2-5; the D gene is possibly TRBD2 (5 bases). V was clipped by 3 bases and J by 4 bases, with 18 bases between them. Germline CDR1 is DFQATT and CDR2 is SNEGSKA (reference sequence). The CDR3 is 15 amino acids.